These T cell receptor beta chains were read from a single sample in a study of control samples from healthy donors and cancer patients. The protocol was immunoSEQ multiplex PCR, while the TCRdb copy is restricted to in-frame clones and leaves out a portion. The data hold around 99,000 clones, with around nine tenths observed a single time. The sample comprised blood. These receptors were taken from a human donor in good health. The donor label of this sample is uncertain. Both conserved end residues are part of each CDR3.

v_gene: TRBV15
len: 14
j_gene: TRBJ1-2
CDR3aa: CATSRDREWYGYTF

v_gene: TRBV6-5
len: 15
j_gene: TRBJ2-2
CDR3aa: CASVRQVLVPGELFF

v_gene: TRBV7-9
len: 15
j_gene: TRBJ2-5
CDR3aa: CASSFDWEVGETQYF

v_gene: TRBV27
len: 14
j_gene: TRBJ2-2
CDR3aa: CASSLSRNTGELFF

v_gene: TRBV7-9
len: 16
j_gene: TRBJ2-7
CDR3aa: CASSPKTGQALYEQYF

v_gene: TRBV3-1/TRBV3-2
len: 14
j_gene: TRBJ1-1
CDR3aa: CASSPDRNPYEAFF

v_gene: TRBV18
len: 16
j_gene: TRBJ2-5
CDR3aa: CASSPGTGGSGETQYF

v_gene: TRBV5-1
len: 13
j_gene: TRBJ2-1
CDR3aa: CASSLDLQREQFF

v_gene: TRBV3-1/TRBV3-2
len: 15
j_gene: TRBJ1-6
CDR3aa: CASRHSGTDHSPLHF

v_gene: TRBV19
len: 12
j_gene: TRBJ1-2
CDR3aa: CASSRSGDGYTF

v_gene: TRBV12-3/TRBV12-4
len: 13
j_gene: TRBJ2-3
CDR3aa: CASSFSSRHTQYF

v_gene: TRBV30
len: 15
j_gene: TRBJ1-4
CDR3aa: CAITPGGSANEKLFF

v_gene: TRBV14
len: 14
j_gene: TRBJ1-2
CDR3aa: CASSQDRQGYGYTF

v_gene: TRBV7-2
len: 15
j_gene: TRBJ2-7
CDR3aa: CASSPSGTGPYEQYF

v_gene: TRBV5-1
len: 14
j_gene: TRBJ1-2
CDR3aa: CASSLEQGNYGYTF

v_gene: TRBV6-5
len: 13
j_gene: TRBJ1-2
CDR3aa: CASSLTVNYGYTF

v_gene: TRBV18
len: 16
j_gene: TRBJ1-2
CDR3aa: CASSRETGTENYGYTF

v_gene: TRBV27
len: 13
j_gene: TRBJ1-2
CDR3aa: CASSKGLAYGYTF

v_gene: TRBV7-8
len: 14
j_gene: TRBJ1-5
CDR3aa: CASSFRMEGGPQHF

v_gene: TRBV12-5
len: 16
j_gene: TRBJ1-6
CDR3aa: CASGLVPGQKNSPLHF

v_gene: TRBV14
len: 15
j_gene: TRBJ1-5
CDR3aa: CASSQDYSGSQPQHF

v_gene: TRBV24-1
len: 16
j_gene: TRBJ1-4
CDR3aa: CATSDPNRDYSEKLFF

v_gene: TRBV2
len: 11
j_gene: TRBJ2-7
CDR3aa: CAGRQSYEQYF

v_gene: TRBV9
len: 13
j_gene: TRBJ2-3
CDR3aa: CASSVGLSDTQYF

v_gene: TRBV7-8
len: 17
j_gene: TRBJ2-2
CDR3aa: CASIPNAGGSNTGELFF

v_gene: TRBV9
len: 13
j_gene: TRBJ2-5
CDR3aa: CASSVTGQETQYF

v_gene: TRBV11-2
len: 18
j_gene: TRBJ1-4
CDR3aa: CASSQTKGDRVVGEKLFF

v_gene: TRBV6-6
len: 14
j_gene: TRBJ1-1
CDR3aa: CASSSSGMNTEAFF

v_gene: TRBV7-2
len: 14
j_gene: TRBJ1-2
CDR3aa: CASSLGQGLYGYTF

v_gene: TRBV6-5
len: 12
j_gene: TRBJ1-1
CDR3aa: CATLVLRTEAFF

v_gene: TRBV27
len: 14
j_gene: TRBJ1-5
CDR3aa: CASSLHRVNQPQHF

v_gene: TRBV15
len: 16
j_gene: TRBJ2-3
CDR3aa: CATSTLRTSLRDTQYF

v_gene: TRBV19
len: 14
j_gene: TRBJ1-2
CDR3aa: CASSIGQGLYGYTF

v_gene: TRBV6-5
len: 11
j_gene: TRBJ1-1
CDR3aa: CASSRQNEAFF

v_gene: TRBV11-2
len: 15
j_gene: TRBJ2-1
CDR3aa: CASSGGGVSYNEQFF

v_gene: TRBV5-4
len: 14
j_gene: TRBJ1-2
CDR3aa: CASRTGTGPKGYTF

v_gene: TRBV13
len: 14
j_gene: TRBJ1-3
CDR3aa: CASSLGQLGNTIYF

v_gene: TRBV25-1
len: 12
j_gene: TRBJ1-2
CDR3aa: CASSDQEYGYTF

v_gene: TRBV28
len: 14
j_gene: TRBJ1-2
CDR3aa: CASSYHEGGGSYTF

v_gene: TRBV18
len: 16
j_gene: TRBJ2-3
CDR3aa: CASSPRQGGFTDTQYF

v_gene: TRBV10-3
len: 13
j_gene: TRBJ1-1
CDR3aa: CAISDQHGTEAFF

v_gene: TRBV6-5
len: 12
j_gene: TRBJ1-1
CDR3aa: CASIKGYTEAFF

v_gene: TRBV9
len: 13
j_gene: TRBJ2-7
CDR3aa: CASSVGPVYEQYF

v_gene: TRBV6-5
len: 13
j_gene: TRBJ1-6
CDR3aa: CASRGGKDSPLHF

v_gene: TRBV11-2
len: 14
j_gene: TRBJ2-2
CDR3aa: CASSLMGNSGELFF

v_gene: TRBV9
len: 16
j_gene: TRBJ2-5
CDR3aa: CASSASKDSNQETQYF

v_gene: TRBV6-5
len: 15
j_gene: TRBJ1-3
CDR3aa: CASRQDRDAGNTIYF

v_gene: TRBV10-3
len: 11
j_gene: TRBJ1-4
CDR3aa: CAISNNEKLFF

v_gene: TRBV21-1
len: 14
j_gene: TRBJ2-7
CDR3aa: CASIPGHSGDEQYF

v_gene: TRBV27
len: 23
j_gene: TRBJ2-6
CDR3aa: CASSRGGTSGANVLTSGANVLTF

v_gene: TRBV5-1
len: 15
j_gene: TRBJ1-6
CDR3aa: CASSLIDRDNSPLHF

v_gene: TRBV4-3
len: 15
j_gene: TRBJ1-6
CDR3aa: CASSQVRDGDSPLHF

v_gene: TRBV5-1
len: 13
j_gene: TRBJ2-1
CDR3aa: CASSLGWGNEQFF

v_gene: TRBV12-3/TRBV12-4
len: 13
j_gene: TRBJ1-3
CDR3aa: CASGRGTGNTIYF

v_gene: TRBV5-4
len: 18
j_gene: TRBJ2-5
CDR3aa: CASSLALAGGNIGETQYF

v_gene: TRBV6-5
len: 15
j_gene: TRBJ1-5
CDR3aa: CASSYSGDSNQPQHF

v_gene: TRBV14
len: 14
j_gene: TRBJ1-1
CDR3aa: CASSQVAGSFIAFF

v_gene: TRBV7-9
len: 15
j_gene: TRBJ1-6
CDR3aa: CASSPRDRVDSPLHF

v_gene: TRBV11-3
len: 15
j_gene: TRBJ2-7
CDR3aa: CASSTGQVPWGEQYF